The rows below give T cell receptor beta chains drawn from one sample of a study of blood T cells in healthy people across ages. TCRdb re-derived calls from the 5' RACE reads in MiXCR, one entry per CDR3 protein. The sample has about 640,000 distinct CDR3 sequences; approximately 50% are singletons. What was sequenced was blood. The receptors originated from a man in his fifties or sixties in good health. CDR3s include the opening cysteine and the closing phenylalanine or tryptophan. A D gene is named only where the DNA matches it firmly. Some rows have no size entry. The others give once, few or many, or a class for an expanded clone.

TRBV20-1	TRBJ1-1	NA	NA	TGCAGTGCTAGGGGGTTGGGGAACACTGAAGCTTTCTTT	CSARGLGNTEAFF
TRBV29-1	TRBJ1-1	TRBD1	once	TGCGCCGGGGGGACAGGGGGCTGGGACACTGAAGCTTTCTTT	CAGGTGGWDTEAFF
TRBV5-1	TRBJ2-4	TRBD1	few	TGCGCCAGCAGCTTGGAATCAGGGGGCGCGAACATTCAGTACTTC	CASSLESGGANIQYF
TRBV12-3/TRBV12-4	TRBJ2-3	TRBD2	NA	TGTGCCAGCAGTTCCCCCTTCGGACTAGCGGGGGGCACAGATACGCAGTATTTT	CASSSPFGLAGGTDTQYF
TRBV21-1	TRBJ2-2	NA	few	TGTGCCAGCAGGCGGGAACCGAGTGGGGAGCTGTTTTTT	CASRREPSGELFF
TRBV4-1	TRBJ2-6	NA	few	TGCGCCAGCGGCATCGACCGGTCCTCTGGGGCCAACGTCCTGACTTTC	CASGIDRSSGANVLTF
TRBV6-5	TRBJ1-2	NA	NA	TGTGCCAGCAGTTACGGAGGGCCGGACAGCAACTATGGCTACACCTTC	CASSYGGPDSNYGYTF
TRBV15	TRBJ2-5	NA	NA	TGTGCCACCAGCAGAGCCCCCGGACTGTCGTACCAAGAGACCCAGTACTTC	CATSRAPGLSYQETQYF
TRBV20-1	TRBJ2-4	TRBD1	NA	TGCAGTGCTACCCAGCCTACAGGGGTGGGGGAGCAGTACTTC	CSATQPTGVGEQYF
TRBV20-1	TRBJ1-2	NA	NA	TGCAGTGCTAAAACGGGACGGCTCTATGGCTACACCTTC	CSAKTGRLYGYTF
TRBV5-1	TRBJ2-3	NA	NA	TGCGCCAGCAGCGGCGAGGTTATGGTAGATACGCAGTATTTT	CASSGEVMVDTQYF
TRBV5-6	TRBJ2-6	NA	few	TGTGCCAGCAGCTTGCCCGGTACCTACTCTGGGGCCAACGTCCTGACTTTC	CASSLPGTYSGANVLTF
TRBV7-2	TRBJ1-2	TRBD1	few	TGTGCCAGCAGCAAGGGACAGGGGGCTCGCTATGGCTACACCTTC	CASSKGQGARYGYTF
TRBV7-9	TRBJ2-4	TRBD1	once	TGTGCCAGCAGCTTAAGCTGGACAGGGGGCGACACTCGGTACTTC	CASSLSWTGGDTRYF
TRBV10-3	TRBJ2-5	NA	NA	TGTGCCATCAGTGCACAGGGAGGGACCAAAGAGACCCAGTACTTC	CAISAQGGTKETQYF
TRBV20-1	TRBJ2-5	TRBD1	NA	TGCAGTGGGACAGGGTATACCGAGACCCAGTACTTC	CSGTGYTETQYF
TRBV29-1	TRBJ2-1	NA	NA	TGCAGCGTTGAGTTGTTGTTCCGGGGTGAGCAGTTCTTC	CSVELLFRGEQFF
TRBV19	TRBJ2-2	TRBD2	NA	TGTGCCAGTAGTCTCCCCGGGCTAGCGGGCAACACCGGGGAGCTGTTTTTT	CASSLPGLAGNTGELFF
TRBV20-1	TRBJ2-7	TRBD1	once	TGCAGTGCTAGACCCGGGGGGACAGGGGGCTACGAGCAGTACTTC	CSARPGGTGGYEQYF
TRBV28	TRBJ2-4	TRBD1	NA	TGTGCCAGCAGTTCAAAAGGACAGGGTGGCAACATTCAGTACTTC	CASSSKGQGGNIQYF
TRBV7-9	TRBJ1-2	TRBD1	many	TGTGCCAGCAGCCCATCTGGCGGGACAGGGAGTCGCGGCTACACCTTC	CASSPSGGTGSRGYTF
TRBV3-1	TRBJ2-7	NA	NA	TGTGCCAGCAGCCGAACCCAAACACAATCCTACGAGCAGTACTTC	CASSRTQTQSYEQYF
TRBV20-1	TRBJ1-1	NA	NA	TGCAGTGCTAGACAGTTGAACACTGAAGCTTTCTTT	CSARQLNTEAFF
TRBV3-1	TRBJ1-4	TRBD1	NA	TGTGCCAGCAGCCAAGACGGGACAGGTGGACGGGAAAAACTGTTTTTT	CASSQDGTGGREKLFF
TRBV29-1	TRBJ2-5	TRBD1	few	TGCAGCGCCCGTTTGAGGACAGGGGGGCCAGAGACCCAGTACTTC	CSARLRTGGPETQYF
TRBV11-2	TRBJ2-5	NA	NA	TGTGCCAGCAGCTCCACGAACTTCCAAGAGACCCAGTACTTC	CASSSTNFQETQYF
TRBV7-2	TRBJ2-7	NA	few	TGTGCCAGCAGCCGAAGGGGCCTCTCCTACGAGCAGTACTTC	CASSRRGLSYEQYF
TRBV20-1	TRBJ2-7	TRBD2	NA	TGCAGTGCTAGAGGTCGGGGGGGCGGGAGCTACGAGCAGTACTTC	CSARGRGGGSYEQYF
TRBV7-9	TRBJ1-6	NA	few	TGTGCCAGCAGCTTACTCGGCTCCTATAATTCACCCCTCCACTTT	CASSLLGSYNSPLHF
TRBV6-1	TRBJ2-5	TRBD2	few	TGTGCCAGCAGCCGACGGGTCAGCGGGGGGCCATTTAAAGAGACCCAGTACTTC	CASSRRVSGGPFKETQYF
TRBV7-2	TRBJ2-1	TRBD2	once	TGTGCCAGCAGCTTAGGGACTAGCGGGGTGGCAAATGAGCAGTTCTTC	CASSLGTSGVANEQFF
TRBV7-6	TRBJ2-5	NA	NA	TGTGCCAGCAGCTACTTCGGGACCCAGTACTTC	CASSYFGTQYF
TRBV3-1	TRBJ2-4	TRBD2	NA	TGTGCCAGCAGCCAAGGCCCGGAGGCGGGACTAGCGGGGGGCGGCAACGCCAAAAACATTCCGTACTTC	CASSQGPEAGLAGGGNAKNIPYF
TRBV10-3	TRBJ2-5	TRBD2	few	TGTGCCATCAGGGCTAGCGGGGGGCCTCAAGAGACCCAGTACTTC	CAIRASGGPQETQYF
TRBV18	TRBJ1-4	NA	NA	TGTGCCAGCTCACCCGAAACAGGTGCTAATGAAAAACTGTTTTTT	CASSPETGANEKLFF
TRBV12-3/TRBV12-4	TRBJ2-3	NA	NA	TGTGCCAGCAGCTTCAGCACAGATGCGCAGTATTTT	CASSFSTDAQYF
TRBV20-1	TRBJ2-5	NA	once	TGCAGTGCGGGTTCCCAAGAGACCCAGTACTTC	CSAGSQETQYF
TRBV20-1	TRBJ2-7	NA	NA	TGCAGTGCTAGAAGGCAGAGCTCTTACGAGCAGTACTTC	CSARRQSSYEQYF
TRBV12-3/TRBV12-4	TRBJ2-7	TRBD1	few	TGTGCCAGCAGTTTAGCCCCGGACAGGGGGGACGAGCAGTACTTC	CASSLAPDRGDEQYF
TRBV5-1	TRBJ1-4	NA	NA	TGCGCCAGCAGCTTAGGGTTGACCTCAACTAATGAAAAACTGTTTTTT	CASSLGLTSTNEKLFF
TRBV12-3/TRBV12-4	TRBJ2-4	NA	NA	TGTGCCAGCAGTTTCAGGTCTACGCAGTACTTC	CASSFRSTQYF
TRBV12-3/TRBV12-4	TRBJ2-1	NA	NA	TGTGCCAGCAGTTTGGCCCAGTCGGGCTACAATGAGCAGTTCTTC	CASSLAQSGYNEQFF
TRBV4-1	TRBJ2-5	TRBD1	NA	TGCGCCAGCAGCCATACCACAGGGGGCAGGGAGACCCAGTACTTC	CASSHTTGGRETQYF
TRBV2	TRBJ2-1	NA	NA	TGTGCCAGCAGAGACGGACAGTACAATGAGCAGTTCTTC	CASRDGQYNEQFF
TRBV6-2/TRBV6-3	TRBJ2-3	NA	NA	TGTGCCAGCAGTTACTCGAGGAAAGATACGCAGTATTTT	CASSYSRKDTQYF